The 18 T cell receptor beta chains given below trace back to one sample, sequenced in a study of Graves' ophthalmopathy and Graves' hyperthyroidism. CDR3 regions of TCR beta were amplified from RNA transcripts. An initial RT-PCR round employing HTBI primers preceded a second-round multiplex PCR. Each CDR3 protein gets one entry after TCRdb re-called the multiplex PCR reads with MiXCR. The sample includes 500,000 to 800,000 distinct CDR3 sequences, roughly two fifths of them seen just once. Material for sequencing was peripheral blood. These receptors came from an adult man with Graves' ophthalmopathy.

With regard to this clonotype: Possible read error: a much larger clone is one base away. This chain connects TRBV19 to TRBJ1-5; the D gene is possibly TRBD1 (5 bases). The CDR3 extends over 15 amino acids. The germline gives CDR1 LNHDA, CDR2 SQIVND (reference sequence). This chain's CDR3 is CAGSYDTLGGQPQHF. For the CDR3, the DNA is TGTGCCGGTAGTTACGACACCCTCGGGGGTCAGCCCCAGCATTTT. Complete variable domain (other parts from reference TRBV19 and TRBJ1-5): DGGITQSPKYLFRKEGQNVTLSCEQNLNHDAMYWYRQDPGQGLRLIYYSQIVNDFQKGDIAEGYSVSREKKESFPLTVTSAQKNPTAFYLCAGSYDTLGGQPQHFGDGTRLSIL.

This clonotype was detected many times. The chain is built from TRBV7-9 and TRBJ1-6; 7 bases agree with TRBD1. The V gene's germline CDR1 is SEHNR and CDR2 FQNEAQ (reference sequence). J gave up 13 bases and V 1 base, and 10 bases lay outside the gene matches. CDR3 length: 15 amino acids. For the CDR3, the DNA is TGTGCCAGCAGCTTAGACAAAGGGACAGCGTCTCCCCTCCACTTT. Amino acids: CASSLDKGTASPLHF.

This clonotype was recorded at least ten times. J is TRBJ1-2 and V is TRBV12-3 or TRBV12-4; possible D gene TRBD1, 5 bases. Trimming cost V 1 base and J 4 bases, with 16 bases left between them. The CDR3 is 16 amino acids. This chain's CDR3 is CASSLEGSGQLYGYTF. The CDR3 DNA follows: TGTGCCAGCAGTTTAGAAGGGTCGGGGCAGCTCTATGGCTACACCTTC.

This clonotype was detected ten times or more. The V call is TRBV4-1, the J call TRBJ1-5, with D uncertain. V lost 3 bases, J lost 2 bases, and 11 bases lay in between. The CDR3 length is 15 residues. Germline CDR1 MGHRA, CDR2 YSYEKL. The CDR3 spells CASSQATGGNQPQHF. CDR3 nucleotides: TGCGCCAGCAGCCAGGCTACGGGAGGCAATCAGCCCCAGCATTTT.

There are many counts of this clonotype. The chain joins TRBV7-3 to TRBJ1-1; unclear D gene. This CDR3 region has 13 residues. V lost 4 bases to trimming and J lost 1 base, with 7 bases between them. Germline CDR1 is SGHTA and CDR2 is FQGTGA. CDR3 in amino acids: CASSSQENTEAFF. In DNA, the CDR3 is TGTGCCAGCAGCTCCCAGGAGAACACTGAAGCTTTCTTT.

In its sample, this clonotype was seen many times. The chain recombines TRBV7-8 with TRBJ2-5; 7 bases agree with TRBD1. From germline, CDR1 is SGHVS and CDR2 FQNEAQ. The CDR3 runs 12 residues. Germline trimming cut 10 bases from V and 5 bases from J; bases unmatched to any gene: 7. DNA for the CDR3: TGTGCCACCGGGACAGTGCAGGAGACCCAGTACTTC. Its protein product is CATGTVQETQYF.

The J gene is TRBJ2-2, the V gene TRBV2; 13 positions match TRBD2. This CDR3 has 16 residues. CDR1 and CDR2 (germline): SNHLY, FYNNEI. Trimming removed 6 bases from V and 2 bases from J; junction bases left unmatched: 3. The CDR3 DNA sequence: TGTGCCAGCAGGCGGACTAGCGGGAGTAACACCGGGGAGCTGTTTTTT. The encoded protein is CASRRTSGSNTGELFF.

There are many counts of this clonotype. CDR3 coding DNA: TGCGCCAGCAGCTTGGCCAGTTCTGACCACGAGCAGTACTTC. It translates to CASSLASSDHEQYF. The chain has TRBV5-1 and TRBJ2-7; D unclear. The CDR3 is made up of 14 amino acids. Germline CDR1 reads SGHRS; CDR2 reads YFSETQ. The V end was cut by 0 bases, the J end by 5 bases, with 12 bases between.

The chain uses TRBV10-3 and TRBJ2-3; D is possibly TRBD2 (6 bases). Germline V gene lookup returns CDR1 ENHRY and CDR2 SYGVKD. The CDR3 contains 17 residues. V was shortened by 2 bases and J by 5 bases, with 20 bases between the two germline ends. This CDR3 reads CAISEGEGSGRRDTQYF. The CDR3 DNA sequence: TGTGCCATCAGTGAGGGTGAGGGATCTGGGAGGAGAGATACGCAGTATTTT.

On this clonotype itself: This could be a read error, since a much larger clone is one nucleotide away. V and J are TRBV7-9 and TRBJ1-1; the D is unclear. Germline V gene lookup returns CDR1 SEHNR and CDR2 FQNEAQ (reference sequence). Trimming took 6 bases from V and 4 from J, leaving 12 bases between them. The CDR3 contains 13 residues. DNA of the CDR3: TGTGCCAGCAGTTGGATAGGGAGCACTGAAGCTTTCTTT. Amino acid sequence: CASSWIGSTEAFF.

This clonotype came up once. This sequence may be a read error, since a much larger clone differs from it by one base. The chain uses TRBV5-1 and TRBJ2-2; D might be TRBD1 or TRBD2, each matching 5 bases. Germline CDR1 SGHRS, CDR2 YFSETQ. The CDR3 is made up of 16 amino acids. Written as DNA, the CDR3 is TGCGCCAGAAGCTTGGGGACCAGGGCTCCCACCGGGGAGCTGTTTTTT. Protein: CARSLGTRAPTGELFF.

About this clonotype itself: A read error may explain this, as a much larger clone is one base away. The V call is TRBV5-1, the J call TRBJ2-2; 8 positions agree with TRBD1. Germline V gene data show CDR1 as SGHRS and CDR2 as YFSETQ. The CDR3 has 16 residues. Germline trimming cut 4 bases from V and 6 bases from J; bases unmatched to any gene: 11. The CDR3 sequence is CASSTVGQGNAGELFF. The CDR3 DNA sequence: TGCGCCAGCAGCACCGTTGGACAGGGCAACGCCGGGGAGCTGTTTTTT. Full variable domain (missing parts from reference TRBV5-1 and TRBJ2-2): KAGVTQTPRYLIKTRGQQVTLSCSPISGHRSVSWYQQTPGQGLQFLFEYFSETQRNKGNFPGRFSGRQFSNSRSEMNVSTLELGDSALYLCASSTVGQGNAGELFFGEGSRLTVL.

The chain uses TRBV9 and TRBJ2-5, with D possibly TRBD2 on 6 matching bases. Trimming shortened V by 5 bases and J by 4 bases, and 21 bases separated the two germline ends. CDR1 and CDR2 from the germline V gene are SGDLS and YYNGEE. This CDR3 has 16 residues. The CDR3 DNA is TGTGCCAGCAGAGTGGGTGGGTCGGGAGTTCCAGAGACCCAGTACTTC. Residues: CASRVGGSGVPETQYF.

There are many counts of this clonotype. The chain joins TRBV6-6 to TRBJ2-7, with D unresolved. There are 13 residues in the CDR3. V lost 5 bases and J lost 7, with 15 bases in between. Per germline, CDR1 MNHNY and CDR2 SVGAGI (reference sequence). CDR3 in amino acids: CASSSRVLMEQYF. The CDR3 bases are TGTGCCAGCAGTAGTAGGGTACTGATGGAGCAGTACTTC.

The genes are TRBV19 and TRBJ2-7, with D possibly matching TRBD1 (6 bases). Trimming took 3 bases from V and 4 from J, leaving 16 bases between them. This CDR3 has 15 residues. The germline gives CDR1 LNHDA, CDR2 SQIVND (reference sequence). CDR3 coding DNA: TGTGCCAGTAGTATTTATGGGGGCGCGATATACGAGCAGTACTTC. As protein: CASSIYGGAIYEQYF.

As concerns this clonotype: One junction end disagrees with the germline gene, perhaps due to a read error. V usage is TRBV15 and J usage is TRBJ1-1, with 8 bases identical to TRBD1. The CDR3 contains 13 residues. Germline V lookup: CDR1 LNHNV, CDR2 YYDKDF (reference sequence). The DNA of the CDR3 is TGTGCCACCAGCAGAGGGTACAGGGGACAGGCACTCTTT. This sequence encodes CATSRGYRGQALF.

The V call is TRBV5-1, the J call TRBJ2-2, with TRBD1 matching 9 bases. The V segment lost 5 bases and the J segment 5 bases; nucleotides outside the gene matches: 4. Germline values: CDR1 SGHRS, CDR2 YFSETQ. The length of the CDR3 is 14 residues. This CDR3 reads CASRRQGDTGELFF. The CDR3 region has the DNA TGCGCCAGCAGAAGACAGGGGGATACCGGGGAGCTGTTTTTT.

The rearrangement joins TRBV25-1 to TRBJ2-7, with 7 bases fitting TRBD2. The CDR3 is 15 amino acids. The V gene's germline CDR1 is MGHDK and CDR2 SYGVNS. The J segment lost 4 bases and the V segment lost 4 bases, leaving 10 bases of the junction unmatched. The CDR3 loop is CASSASGTASYEQYF. CDR3 DNA sequence: TGTGCCAGCAGTGCTAGCGGCACAGCGAGTTACGAGCAGTACTTC.